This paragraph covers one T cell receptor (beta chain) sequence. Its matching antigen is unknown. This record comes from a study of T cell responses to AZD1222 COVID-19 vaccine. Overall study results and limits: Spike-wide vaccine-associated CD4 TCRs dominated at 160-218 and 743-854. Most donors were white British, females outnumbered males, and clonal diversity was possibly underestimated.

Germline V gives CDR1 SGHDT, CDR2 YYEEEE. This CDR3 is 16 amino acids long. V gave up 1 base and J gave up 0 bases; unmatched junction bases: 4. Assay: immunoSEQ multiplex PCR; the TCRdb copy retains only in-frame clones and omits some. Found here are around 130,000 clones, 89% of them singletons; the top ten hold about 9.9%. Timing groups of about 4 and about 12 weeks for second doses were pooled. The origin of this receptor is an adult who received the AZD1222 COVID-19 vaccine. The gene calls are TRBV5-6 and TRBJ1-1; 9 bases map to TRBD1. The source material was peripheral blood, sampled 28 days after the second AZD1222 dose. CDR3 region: CASSLKQGAVNTEAFF. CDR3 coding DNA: TGTGCCAGCAGCTTGAAACAGGGGGCCGTGAACACTGAAGCTTTCTTT.